The sequence of this T cell receptor (beta chain) was determined in a study of neoadjuvant anti-PD-1 for oral cavity cancer. The wider study: Patients mostly received three to four biweekly nivolumab doses at 3 mg/kg before surgery.

Comments on this clone: Its antigen remains unidentified.

Sequencing was performed with immunoSEQ multiplex PCR; in TCRdb, only in-frame clones are kept and a portion is missing. This sample has more than 20,000 clones; roughly 29% occur once, and the top ten carry 15% to 20%. V was cut by 0 bases and J by 5 bases, with 8 bases left in between. Per the germline V gene, CDR1 is SGHNT and CDR2 is YYREEE (reference sequence). CDR3 size: 13 residues. The time point was: after neoadjuvant nivolumab, at surgical resection. Study-level points and caveats: Higher pretreatment Treg/Th17 ratios tracked higher pretreatment blood clonality. Each response group had just a few patients in TCR analyses.

Sequenced material: tumor tissue, taken after nivolumab (anti-PD-1) treatment. The source is a person aged 40 to 85 with oral cavity squamous cell carcinoma. This sequence joins TRBV5-4 and TRBJ1-2; the D is unclear. CDR3 in amino acids: CASSLVDVYGYTF. The CDR3 DNA is TGTGCCAGCAGCTTGGTCGACGTATATGGCTACACCTTC.